These 20 T cell receptor beta chains were all obtained from the same sample, sequenced in a study of CD8 T cells in Susac syndrome. Roughly 0.45 to 1 ug RNA was reverse transcribed with random hexamers. TCRdb passed the immunoSEQ multiplex PCR reads through MiXCR, listing each CDR3 protein once. Here the sample spans about 80,000 distinct CDR3 sequences, around 94% being singletons. The sequencing input was CD8+ T cells from PBMCs. These receptors came from a human donor in good health.

The CDR3 sequence is CASSFWGIGTGELFF. CDR3 bases: TGTGCCAGCAGCTTTTGGGGAATTGGCACCGGGGAGCTGTTTTTT. The genes are TRBV5-4 and TRBJ2-2; D is undetermined. The CDR3 spans 15 residues. Per germline, CDR1 SGHNT and CDR2 YYREEE (reference sequence). The ends were cut back, 2 bases at V and 4 bases at J, with 12 bases in the middle.

The genes are TRBV7-6 and TRBJ2-5; D may match TRBD1 or TRBD2 (5 bases each). Germline V gene sequence: CDR1 SGHVS, CDR2 FNYEAQ. The CDR3 loop spans 15 amino acids. Trimming shortened V by 0 bases and J by 7 bases, and 15 bases separated the two germline ends. CDR3 bases: TGTGCCAGCAGCTTAGCGCTTGGGGGTCAGGCGACCCAGTACTTC. It specifies CASSLALGGQATQYF.

The sample holds one count of this clonotype. The chain links TRBV12-3 or TRBV12-4 to TRBJ1-5; D perhaps matches TRBD1 (6 bases). Trimming took off 8 bases at V and 4 bases at J, with 12 bases between the two ends. The CDR3 is made up of 13 amino acids. Here the CDR3 DNA reads TGTGCCAGCGGAGGGGGTGCAAATCAGCCCCAGCATTTT. It specifies CASGGGANQPQHF.

The CDR3 loop is CASSVEAGPGNTIYF. In DNA, the CDR3 is TGTGCCAGCAGCGTAGAGGCAGGTCCTGGAAACACCATATATTTT. The chain links TRBV9 to TRBJ1-3; D gene unclear. V was clipped by 0 bases and J by 2 bases, with 9 bases between them. This CDR3 has 15 amino acids. CDR1 and CDR2 (germline): SGDLS, YYNGEE.

The gene calls are TRBV20-1 and TRBJ2-1; TRBD2 matches at 11 bases. Germline-derived CDR1 and CDR2 are DFQATT and SNEGSKA (reference sequence). The length of the CDR3 is 14 residues. J gave up 3 bases and V 6 bases, and 4 bases lay outside the gene matches. In DNA form, the CDR3 reads TGCAGTGCCCCCGGGACTAGCGGCTACAATGAGCAGTTCTTC. This encodes CSAPGTSGYNEQFF.

The chain is built from TRBV7-9 and TRBJ1-2; unclear D gene. CDR1 and CDR2 from the germline V gene are SEHNR and FQNEAQ (reference sequence). The length of the CDR3 is 12 residues. Trimming removed 0 bases from V and 7 bases from J, with 6 bases in between. CDR3 in DNA: TGTGCCAGCAGCTTAGCGTCCACTGGCTACACCTTC. Amino acids: CASSLASTGYTF.

This CDR3 is CATSDPGGSSYNEQFF. The CDR3 DNA sequence: TGTGCCACCAGCGATCCGGGAGGCTCTTCGTACAATGAGCAGTTCTTC. The chain has TRBV15 and TRBJ2-1; 7 nucleotides line up with TRBD2. The V gene's germline CDR1 is LNHNV and CDR2 YYDKDF (reference sequence). The ends lost 5 bases at V and 4 bases at J; junction bases unmatched: 11. CDR3 length: 16 residues.

V gene TRBV7-2 combines with J gene TRBJ2-5; 9 bases are shared with TRBD2. Trimming removed 1 base from V and 5 bases from J; junction bases left unmatched: 2. The germline CDR1 and CDR2 sequences are SGHTA and FQGNSA. The length of the CDR3 is 14 residues. CDR3 in DNA: TGTGCCAGCAGCTTAGTGGCGGGGGGGGAGACCCAGTACTTC. Translating gives CASSLVAGGETQYF.

The rearrangement uses TRBV13 and TRBJ2-5; 10 positions match TRBD2. The CDR3 sequence is 16 residues long. The J segment lost 0 bases and the V segment lost 2 bases, leaving 3 bases of the junction unmatched. Looked up from germline, CDR1 is PRHDT and CDR2 is FYEKMQ (reference sequence). CDR3 nucleotides: TGTGCCAGCAGCTTATCGCTAGCGGGGGACCAAGAGACCCAGTACTTC. Translating it yields CASSLSLAGDQETQYF.

The V gene is TRBV4-1, the J gene TRBJ2-7; D is uncertain. CDR1 and CDR2 from the germline V gene are MGHRA and YSYEKL. Between the trimmed V and J ends, which lost 2 bases and 6 bases, there was a span of 11 bases. The CDR3 extends over 13 amino acids. In nucleotides, the CDR3 is TGCGCCAGCAGCCAAAACCCTACGGGCGAGCAGTACTTC. It codes for CASSQNPTGEQYF.

The gene calls are TRBV20-1 and TRBJ2-7; the D is unclear. Germline V gene lookup returns CDR1 DFQATT and CDR2 SNEGSKA (reference sequence). V gave up 1 base and J gave up 1 base, with 11 bases separating them. The CDR3 extends over 14 amino acids. This chain's CDR3 is CSARARDTSYEQYV. In DNA form, the CDR3 reads TGCAGTGCTAGAGCCCGAGACACATCCTACGAGCAGTACGTC.

The chain links TRBV27 to TRBJ2-1; D uncertain. The V end lost 8 bases, the J end lost 9 bases, and 14 bases lay between the germline ends. The CDR3 is 12 residues long. The germline V gene has CDR1 MNHEY and CDR2 SMNVEV (reference sequence). The CDR3 DNA reads as TGTGCCAGCTCCCCAGGAGCTGGTGAGCAGTTCTTC. It translates to CASSPGAGEQFF.

The rearrangement uses TRBV6-5 and TRBJ2-1, with a weak D call TRBD2 (7 bases). The CDR3 has 17 amino acids. V lost 1 base and J 0 bases, leaving 13 bases between the germline ends. Germline V lookup: CDR1 MNHEY, CDR2 SVGAGI. CDR3: CASSYLEGGSSYNEQFF. CDR3 sequence (DNA): TGTGCCAGCAGTTACTTGGAGGGGGGGAGCTCCTACAATGAGCAGTTCTTC.

The genes are TRBV28 and TRBJ2-7; maybe TRBD2 (7 bases). CDR1 and CDR2 from the germline V gene are MDHEN and SYDVKM. V gave up 6 bases and J gave up 3 bases, with 15 bases separating them. There are 14 residues in the CDR3. The CDR3 here is CASRYREGLYEQYF. The CDR3 DNA is TGTGCCAGCAGGTACAGGGAGGGTCTCTACGAGCAGTACTTC.

The V gene is TRBV20-1, the J gene TRBJ2-7; TRBD1 matches 9 bases. The CDR3 runs 12 residues. Germline-derived CDR1 and CDR2 are DFQATT and SNEGSKA (reference sequence). Trimming cost V 8 bases and J 2 bases; bases outside gene matches: 4. The CDR3 loop is CSTRTGAYEQYF. The CDR3 nucleotides are TGCAGTACCCGGACAGGGGCCTACGAGCAGTACTTC.

V is TRBV5-1 and J is TRBJ2-2; D gene ambiguous. Trimming took off 4 bases at V and 1 base at J, with 11 bases between the two ends. This CDR3 contains 15 residues. Looked up from germline, CDR1 is SGHRS and CDR2 is YFSETQ. CDR3 bases: TGCGCCAGCAGCCCTCGAGATCTGAACACCGGGGAGCTGTTTTTT. Encoded protein: CASSPRDLNTGELFF. The full variable domain, its missing parts supplied by reference TRBV5-1 and TRBJ2-2, is KAGVTQTPRYLIKTRGQQVTLSCSPISGHRSVSWYQQTPGQGLQFLFEYFSETQRNKGNFPGRFSGRQFSNSRSEMNVSTLELGDSALYLCASSPRDLNTGELFFGEGSRLTVL.

The chain employs TRBV20-1 and TRBJ2-5, with D possibly TRBD2 on 5 matching bases. The length of the CDR3 is 14 residues. CDR1 is DFQATT and CDR2 is SNEGSKA in the germline V gene (reference sequence). The ends were cut back, 6 bases at V and 5 bases at J, with 19 bases in the middle. The DNA of the CDR3 is TGCAGTGCCCGACGTGAGGGCCCTAGGGAGACCCAGTACTTC. Encoded protein: CSARREGPRETQYF.

This clonotype showed up just once. The chain carries TRBV29-1 and TRBJ1-1, with D perhaps TRBD1 (6 bases). Trimming shortened V by 5 bases and J by 0 bases, and 19 bases separated the two germline ends. Germline V gene lookup returns CDR1 SQVTM and CDR2 ANQGSEA. This CDR3 spans 16 amino acids. DNA of the CDR3: TGCAGCGTTCCCACCGACAGGAAGAAGATGAACACTGAAGCTTTCTTT. Its translation is CSVPTDRKKMNTEAFF.

The chain uses TRBV5-1 and TRBJ2-1; D gene ambiguous. The CDR3 length is 11 residues. The V gene's germline CDR1 is SGHRS and CDR2 YFSETQ. The V gene lost 7 bases and the J gene lost 5 bases, with 7 bases spanning the gap. The CDR3 is CASVGNNEQFF. CDR3 in DNA: TGCGCCAGCGTAGGAAACAATGAGCAGTTCTTC. The whole variable domain, filled in from reference TRBV5-1 and TRBJ2-1, reads KAGVTQTPRYLIKTRGQQVTLSCSPISGHRSVSWYQQTPGQGLQFLFEYFSETQRNKGNFPGRFSGRQFSNSRSEMNVSTLELGDSALYLCASVGNNEQFFGPGTRLTVL.

Here the CDR3 reads CASSLQGSGRDLEAFF. The CDR3 nucleotides read TGTGCCAGCAGCTTACAAGGCTCCGGTCGCGACCTTGAAGCTTTCTTT. The chain couples TRBV7-2 to TRBJ1-1; no clear D. Germline V CDR1 and CDR2: SGHTA, FQGNSA. V lost 2 bases and J 7 bases, leaving 20 bases between the germline ends. This CDR3 has 16 residues.